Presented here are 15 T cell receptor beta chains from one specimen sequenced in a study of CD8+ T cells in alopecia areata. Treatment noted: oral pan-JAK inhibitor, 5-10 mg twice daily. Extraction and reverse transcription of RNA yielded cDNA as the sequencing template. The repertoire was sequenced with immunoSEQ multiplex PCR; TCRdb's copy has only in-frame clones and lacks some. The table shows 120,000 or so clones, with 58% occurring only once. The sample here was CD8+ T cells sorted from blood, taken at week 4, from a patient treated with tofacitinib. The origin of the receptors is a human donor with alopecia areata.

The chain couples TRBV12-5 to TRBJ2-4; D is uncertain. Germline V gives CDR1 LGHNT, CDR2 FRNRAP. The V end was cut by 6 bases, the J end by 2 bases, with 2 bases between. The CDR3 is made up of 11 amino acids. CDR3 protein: CASGSKNIQYF. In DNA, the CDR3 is TGTGCTAGTGGCTCCAAAAACATTCAGTACTTC.

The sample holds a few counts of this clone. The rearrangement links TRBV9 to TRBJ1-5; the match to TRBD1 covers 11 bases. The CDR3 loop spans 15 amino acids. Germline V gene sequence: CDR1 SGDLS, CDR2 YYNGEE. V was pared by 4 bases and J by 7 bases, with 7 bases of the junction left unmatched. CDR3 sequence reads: CASSPGQGVGQPQHF. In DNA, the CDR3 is TGTGCCAGCAGCCCGGGACAGGGGGTCGGACAGCCCCAGCATTTT.

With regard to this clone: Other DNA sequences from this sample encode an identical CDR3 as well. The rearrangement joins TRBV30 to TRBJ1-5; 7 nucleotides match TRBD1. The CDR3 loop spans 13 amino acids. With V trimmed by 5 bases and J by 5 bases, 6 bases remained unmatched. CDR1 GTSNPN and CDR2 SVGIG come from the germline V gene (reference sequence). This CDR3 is CAWSGQGDQPQHF. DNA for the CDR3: TGTGCCTGGTCGGGCCAGGGGGATCAGCCCCAGCATTTT.

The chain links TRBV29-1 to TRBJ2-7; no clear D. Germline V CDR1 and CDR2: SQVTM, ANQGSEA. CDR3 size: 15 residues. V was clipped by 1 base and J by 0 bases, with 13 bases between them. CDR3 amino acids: CSVEVTTDGSYEQYF. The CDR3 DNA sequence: TGCAGCGTTGAAGTTACAACAGACGGCTCCTACGAGCAGTACTTC.

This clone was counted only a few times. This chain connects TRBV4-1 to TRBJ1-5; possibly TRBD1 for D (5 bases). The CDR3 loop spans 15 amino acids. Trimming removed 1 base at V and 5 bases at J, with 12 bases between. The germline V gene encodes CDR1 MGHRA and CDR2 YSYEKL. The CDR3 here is CASSQGETAHQPQHF. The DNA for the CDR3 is TGCGCCAGCAGCCAAGGTGAGACAGCCCATCAGCCCCAGCATTTT.

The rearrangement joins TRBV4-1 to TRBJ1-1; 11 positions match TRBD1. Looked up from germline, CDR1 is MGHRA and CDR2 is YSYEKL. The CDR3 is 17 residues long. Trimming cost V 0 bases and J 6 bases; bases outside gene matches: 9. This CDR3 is CASSQDLGTGGNAEAFF. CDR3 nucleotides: TGCGCCAGCAGCCAAGATTTGGGGACAGGGGGTAACGCTGAAGCTTTCTTT.

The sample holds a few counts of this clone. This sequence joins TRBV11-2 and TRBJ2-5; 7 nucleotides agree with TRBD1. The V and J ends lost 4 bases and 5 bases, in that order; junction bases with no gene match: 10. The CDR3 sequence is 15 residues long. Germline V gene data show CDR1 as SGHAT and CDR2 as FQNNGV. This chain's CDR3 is CASSSNTGTVETQYF. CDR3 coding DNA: TGTGCCAGCAGCTCAAACACCGGGACAGTGGAGACCCAGTACTTC. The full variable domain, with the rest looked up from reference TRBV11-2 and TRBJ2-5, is EAGVAQSPRYKIIEKRQSVAFWCNPISGHATLYWYQQILGQGPKLLIQFQNNGVVDDSQLPKDRFSAERLKGVDSTLKIQPAKLEDSAVYLCASSSNTGTVETQYFGPGTRLLVL.

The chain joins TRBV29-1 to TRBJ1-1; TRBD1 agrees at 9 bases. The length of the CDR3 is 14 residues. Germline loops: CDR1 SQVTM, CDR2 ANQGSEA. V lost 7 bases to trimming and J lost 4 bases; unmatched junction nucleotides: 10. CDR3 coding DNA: TGCAGCGCCCGACAGGGGGAAATAGGCACTGAAGCTTTCTTT. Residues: CSARQGEIGTEAFF.

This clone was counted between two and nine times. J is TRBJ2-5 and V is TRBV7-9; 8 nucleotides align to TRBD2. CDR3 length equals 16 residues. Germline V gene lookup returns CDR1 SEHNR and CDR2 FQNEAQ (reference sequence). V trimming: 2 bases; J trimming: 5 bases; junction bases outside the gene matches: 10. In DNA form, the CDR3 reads TGTGCCAGCAGCTTACCCCAAGGGACTAGTCAGGAGACCCAGTACTTC. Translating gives CASSLPQGTSQETQYF.

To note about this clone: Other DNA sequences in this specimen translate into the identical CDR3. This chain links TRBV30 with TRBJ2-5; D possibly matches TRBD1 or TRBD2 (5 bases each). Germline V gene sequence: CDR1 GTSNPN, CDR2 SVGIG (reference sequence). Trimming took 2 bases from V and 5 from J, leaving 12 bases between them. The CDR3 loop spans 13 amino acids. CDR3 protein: CAWSPGTGETQYF. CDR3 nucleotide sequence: TGTGCCTGGAGTCCGGGGACCGGGGAGACCCAGTACTTC. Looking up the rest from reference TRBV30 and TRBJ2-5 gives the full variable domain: SQTIHQWPATLVQPVGSPLSLECTVEGTSNPNLYWYRQAAGRGLQLLFYSVGIGQISSEVPQNLSASRPQDRQFILSSKKLLLSDSGFYLCAWSPGTGETQYFGPGTRLLVL.

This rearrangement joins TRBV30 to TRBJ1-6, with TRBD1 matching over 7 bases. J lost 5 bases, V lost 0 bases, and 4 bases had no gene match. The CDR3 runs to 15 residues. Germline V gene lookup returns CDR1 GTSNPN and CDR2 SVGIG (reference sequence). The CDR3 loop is CAWSVQGGDNSPLHF. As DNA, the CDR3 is TGTGCCTGGAGTGTACAAGGGGGCGATAATTCACCCCTCCACTTT.

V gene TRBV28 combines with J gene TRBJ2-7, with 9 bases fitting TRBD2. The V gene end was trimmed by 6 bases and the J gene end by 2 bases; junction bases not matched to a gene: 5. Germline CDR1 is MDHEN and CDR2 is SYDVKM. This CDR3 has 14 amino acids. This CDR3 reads CASSSAGGAYEQYF. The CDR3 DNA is TGTGCCAGCAGCAGTGCGGGAGGGGCCTACGAGCAGTACTTC.

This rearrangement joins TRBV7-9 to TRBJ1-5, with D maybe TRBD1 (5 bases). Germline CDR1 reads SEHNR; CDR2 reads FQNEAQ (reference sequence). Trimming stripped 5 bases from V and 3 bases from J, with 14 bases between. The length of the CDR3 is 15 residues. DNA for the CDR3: TGTGCCAGCAGCGGGAAGGGGCCCATCAATCAGCCCCAGCATTTT. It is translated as CASSGKGPINQPQHF.

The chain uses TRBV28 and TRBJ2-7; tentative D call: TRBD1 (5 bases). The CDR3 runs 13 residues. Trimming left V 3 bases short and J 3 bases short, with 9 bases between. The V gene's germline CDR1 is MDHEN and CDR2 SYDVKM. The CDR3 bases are TGTGCCAGCAGTTTCTCGACAGTCTACGAGCAGTACTTC. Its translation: CASSFSTVYEQYF.

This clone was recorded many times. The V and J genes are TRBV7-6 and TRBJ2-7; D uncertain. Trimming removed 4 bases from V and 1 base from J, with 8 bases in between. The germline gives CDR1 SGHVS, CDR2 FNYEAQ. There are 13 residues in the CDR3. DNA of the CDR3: TGTGCCAGCAGCTACGCAGGATCCTACGAGCAGTACTTC. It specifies CASSYAGSYEQYF.